This T cell receptor (beta chain) derives from a study of blood T cell repertoires in COVID-19 (dated by TCRdb to the early 2020s). Turning to the overall study: The collaborator samples originated in the United States, Italy and Spain and spanned the acute and convalescent phases of COVID-19. Sample metadata almost always included a de-identified subject ID, COVID-19 status, age in years and sex. The repertoires were released in a freely available public database intended as a resource for research on the immune response to SARS-CoV-2. Deeply sampled blood TCRbeta repertoires from subjects exposed to, actively infected with, or recovered from COVID-19 were included in the dataset. The material from the prospective study consisted of cDNA or gDNA derived from T cells, B-cell-depleted T cells, or PBMCs. Samples were obtained from the ongoing ImmuneRACE study (first 160 participants) and from roughly 1,300 subjects provided by 6 global collaborators. Where HLA class I and class II types were available, the types were taken from metadata supplied by the sample provider, not from assay-based typing. General conclusions and limits of the study: How much clinical and demographic metadata was included differed by source and by participant, and the metadata was provided uncurated.

TCRbeta CDR3 regions were amplified from genomic DNA by means of the immunoSEQ Assay, a bias-controlled multiplex PCR. Concerning the study's data processing: Within the assay, amplification of reference gene primers was used to estimate how many nucleated cells each sample contained. To quantify the absolute abundance of each unique TCRbeta CDR3 rearrangement, sequence reads were collapsed and filtered. For each sample, productive Simpson clonality was calculated as the square root of Simpson's diversity index across productive rearrangements. TCRdb limited this immuneACCESS table to in-frame rearrangements with V and J called. A share of clones is missing; checked studies link under half to unresolved V genes, and the rest is unexplained. For V, J and clone size, that table is used; D and trimming come from the DNA. Across this sample there are about 340,000 clones, with 80% to 90% seen only once. The ten largest clones represent about 4% of the sample.

In the case of this clone: It lacks a known antigen. Base-call qualities are not available, and no considerably larger clone is one nucleotide away.

Participants in the prospective study were enrolled through a virtual design, were aged about 18 to 100 years, and lived in roughly 24 United States geographic areas. In the prospective study, cohorts were assigned on the basis of participant-reported clinical history obtained from a screening survey and a study questionnaire. Mobile phlebotomists in the prospective study collected whole blood, serum and a nasopharyngeal or oropharyngeal swab from every participant. Over a 2-month period, participants in the prospective study had the option of providing additional blood draws and questionnaires. Before DNA extraction, prospective study blood samples were shipped either frozen or at room temperature. Spanning cysteine to phenylalanine, the CDR3 consists of 12 amino acids. Only the CDR3 portion is preserved as DNA: 36 bases, with reading frame beginning at the first base. A distance of 9 bases separates the germline ends of V and J, which lose 5 bases and 7 bases respectively.

The sample taken for sequencing was PBMCs or T cells enriched from blood (not recorded which). The V gene is TRBV12-3 or TRBV12-4 and the J gene is TRBJ1-5; matching of 5 bases hints at TRBD1 as the D gene. The TCR sequence derives from a woman between 40 and 50 years old with acute COVID-19. The DNA reads TGTGCCAGCAGTACAGACAGACAGCCCCAGCATTTT. It translates to CASSTDRQPQHF.